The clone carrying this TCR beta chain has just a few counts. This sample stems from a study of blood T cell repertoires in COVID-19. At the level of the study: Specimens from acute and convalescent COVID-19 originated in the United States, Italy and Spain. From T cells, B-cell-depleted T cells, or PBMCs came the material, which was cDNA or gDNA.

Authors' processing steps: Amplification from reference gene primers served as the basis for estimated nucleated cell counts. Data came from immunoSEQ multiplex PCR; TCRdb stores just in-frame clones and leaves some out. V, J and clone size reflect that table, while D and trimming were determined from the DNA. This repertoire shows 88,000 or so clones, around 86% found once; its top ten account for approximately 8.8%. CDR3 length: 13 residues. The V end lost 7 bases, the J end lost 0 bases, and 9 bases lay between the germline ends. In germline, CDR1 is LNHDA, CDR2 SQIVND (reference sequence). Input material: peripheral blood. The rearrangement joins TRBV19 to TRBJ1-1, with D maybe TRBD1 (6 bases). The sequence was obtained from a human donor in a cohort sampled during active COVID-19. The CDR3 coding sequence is TGTGCCAGTAACGACAGGCTGAACACTGAAGCTTTCTTT. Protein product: CASNDRLNTEAFF. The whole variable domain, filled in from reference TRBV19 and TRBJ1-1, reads DGGITQSPKYLFRKEGQNVTLSCEQNLNHDAMYWYRQDPGQGLRLIYYSQIVNDFQKGDIAEGYSVSREKKESFPLTVTSAQKNPTAFYLCASNDRLNTEAFFGQGTRLTVV.